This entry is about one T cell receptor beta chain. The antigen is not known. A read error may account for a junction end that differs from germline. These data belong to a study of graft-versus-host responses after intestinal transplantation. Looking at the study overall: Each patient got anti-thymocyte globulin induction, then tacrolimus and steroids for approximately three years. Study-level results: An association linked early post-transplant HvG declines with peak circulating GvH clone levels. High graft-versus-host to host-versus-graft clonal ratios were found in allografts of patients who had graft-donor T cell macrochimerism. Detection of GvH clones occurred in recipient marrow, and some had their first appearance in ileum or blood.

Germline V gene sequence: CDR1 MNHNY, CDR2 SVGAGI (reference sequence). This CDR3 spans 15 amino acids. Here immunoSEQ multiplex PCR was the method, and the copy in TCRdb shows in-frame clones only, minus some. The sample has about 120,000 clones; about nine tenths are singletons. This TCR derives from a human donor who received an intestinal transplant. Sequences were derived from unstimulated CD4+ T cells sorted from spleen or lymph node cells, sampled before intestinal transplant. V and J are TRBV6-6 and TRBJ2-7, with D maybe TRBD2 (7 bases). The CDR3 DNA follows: TGTGCCAGCAGTTACCCGGCGGGGGCTTTCTACGGGCAGTACTTC. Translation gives CASSYPAGAFYGQYF.